Sequencing of this TCR beta chain was carried out in a study of T-cell memory formation after mild COVID-19. The overall study: Most TCR clusters belonged to a single donor.

Findings of the study overall: Researchers report contracting CD4+ clones mostly in CM and EM, with CD8+ clones in EMRA.

This clonotype showed up just a few times. Its antigen is still unknown. The 5'RACE method, run with constant-segment primers, produced TCR alpha and TCR beta cDNA libraries (carrying sample barcodes and UMIs). TCRdb called the 5' RACE reads again in MiXCR, with one record for every CDR3 protein. The table includes under 600,000 distinct CDR3 sequences, about 20% detected once. Per germline, CDR1 SGHVS and CDR2 FNYEAQ. CDR3 size: 13 residues. Trimming removed 1 base at V and 7 bases at J, with 10 bases between. The rearrangement uses TRBV7-6 and TRBJ2-5; perhaps TRBD1 as D (5 bases). The receptor comes from an adult woman who had mild COVID-19 (a few samples of this study predate the infection). Cell type and time point are not known. Material: PBMCs or a T cell subset sorted from them (not recorded which). CDR3 nucleotides: TGTGCCAGCAGCTTAGAGGGGTTATGGACCCAGTACTTC. Amino acids: CASSLEGLWTQYF.